This TCR beta chain is from a study of CD4 T cells in relation to SARS-CoV-2 and coronaviruses. On the study more broadly: Patient ages ranged from about 20 to 72, median 38. Crossreactive spike epitopes shared across donors were mapped to their HLA restriction.

Study-level results: Around 62% of donors had memory CD4+ clonotypes crossrecognizing SARS-CoV-2 and common cold coronavirus spike.

Here immunoSEQ multiplex PCR was the method, and the copy in TCRdb shows in-frame clones only, minus some. The profile shows tens of thousands of clones, around 85% of them singletons. In regard to this clone: The antigen remains undetermined.

Material for sequencing was memory CD4+ T cells from PBMCs. This receptor was taken from an adult with COVID-19.

Written as DNA, the CDR3 is TGTGCCAGCTCACCGACCCGCGGGGGATTGTTCAAAGTAGAAGCTTTCTTT. Protein sequence: CASSPTRGGLFKVEAFF. The rearrangement uses TRBV18 and TRBJ1-1; possibly TRBD1 for D (5 bases). CDR3 length equals 17 residues. The V gene's germline CDR1 is KGHSH and CDR2 LQKENI. Trimming shortened V by 3 bases and J by 8 bases, and 25 bases separated the two germline ends.